This T cell receptor (beta chain) was identified in a study of T-cell memory formation after mild COVID-19. Regarding the study as a whole: There were some responding clones in pre-infection memory, which suggested that cross-reactive memory had joined.

Via MiXCR, TCRdb re-called the 5' RACE reads, giving one row per CDR3 protein. The table shows hundreds of thousands of distinct CDR3 sequences, with about 17% occurring only once. The V and J ends lost 0 bases and 4 bases respectively, with 10 bases between them. This CDR3 contains 14 residues. The germline gives CDR1 LGHNA, CDR2 YSLEER. The sample holds a few counts of this clonotype. Antigen: not known. This rearrangement joins TRBV4-3 to TRBJ2-7; D gene unclear. The sequence derives from a man between 18 and 35 years old who had mild COVID-19 (a few samples of this study predate the infection). Cell type and time point are not known. Sequencing was done on a sample of PBMCs or a T cell subset sorted from them (not recorded which). This CDR3 is CASSQDLGVYEQYF. In DNA, the CDR3 is TGCGCCAGCAGCCAAGATCTGGGTGTTTACGAGCAGTACTTC.